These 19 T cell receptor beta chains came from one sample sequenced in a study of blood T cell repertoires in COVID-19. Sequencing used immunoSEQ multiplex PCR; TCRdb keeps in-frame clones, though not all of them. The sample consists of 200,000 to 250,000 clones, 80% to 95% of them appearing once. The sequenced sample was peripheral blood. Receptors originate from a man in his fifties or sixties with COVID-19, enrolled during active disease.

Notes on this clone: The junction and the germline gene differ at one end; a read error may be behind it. The chain's CDR3 is CASSFRGPGTEAFF. CDR3 nucleotide sequence: TGTGCCAGTAGTTTCAGGGGCCCGGGCACTGAAGCTTTCTTT. The V and J genes are TRBV6-2 or TRBV6-3 and TRBJ1-1; D is perhaps TRBD1 (6 bases). The CDR3 length is 14 residues. Germline V CDR1 and CDR2: MNHEY, SVGEGT.

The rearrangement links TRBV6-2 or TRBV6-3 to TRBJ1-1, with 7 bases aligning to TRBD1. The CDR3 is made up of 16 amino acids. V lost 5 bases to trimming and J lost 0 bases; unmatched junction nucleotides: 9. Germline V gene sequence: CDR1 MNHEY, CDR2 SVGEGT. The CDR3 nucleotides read TGTGCCAGCAGTGATAGACAGGGACCCGTGAACACTGAAGCTTTCTTT. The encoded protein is CASSDRQGPVNTEAFF.

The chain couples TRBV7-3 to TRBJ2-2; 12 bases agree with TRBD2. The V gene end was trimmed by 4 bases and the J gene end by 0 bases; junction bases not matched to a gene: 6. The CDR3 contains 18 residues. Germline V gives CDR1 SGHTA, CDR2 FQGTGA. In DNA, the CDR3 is TGTGCCAGCAGCTCGGTGGGACTAGCGGGCGCGAACACCGGGGAGCTGTTTTTT. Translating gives CASSSVGLAGANTGELFF.

The CDR3 reads CASSTVRNTEAFF. Written as DNA, the CDR3 is TGTGCCAGTAGTACGGTTAGGAACACTGAAGCTTTCTTT. The chain employs TRBV19 and TRBJ1-1; D not certain. V shed 4 bases and J shed 1 base, with 7 bases lying between them. Looked up from germline, CDR1 is LNHDA and CDR2 is SQIVND (reference sequence). CDR3 length equals 13 residues.

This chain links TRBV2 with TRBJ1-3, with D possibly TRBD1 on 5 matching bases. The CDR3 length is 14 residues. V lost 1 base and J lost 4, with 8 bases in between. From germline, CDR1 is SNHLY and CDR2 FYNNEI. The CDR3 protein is CASSEGGVGNTIYF. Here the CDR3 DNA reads TGTGCCAGCAGTGAAGGGGGGGTAGGAAACACCATATATTTT.

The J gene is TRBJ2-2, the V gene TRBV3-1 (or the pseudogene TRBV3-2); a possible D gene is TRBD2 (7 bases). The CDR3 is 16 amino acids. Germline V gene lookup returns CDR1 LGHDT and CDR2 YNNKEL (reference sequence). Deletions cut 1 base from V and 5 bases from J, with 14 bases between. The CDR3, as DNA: TGTGCCAGCAGCCAAGGGGGAGGGGGACGGACCGGGGAGCTGTTTTTT. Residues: CASSQGGGGRTGELFF.

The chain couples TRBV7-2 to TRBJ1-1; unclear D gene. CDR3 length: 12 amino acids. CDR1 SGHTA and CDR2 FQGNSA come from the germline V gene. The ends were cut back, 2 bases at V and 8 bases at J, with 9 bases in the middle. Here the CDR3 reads CASSLRSPEAFF. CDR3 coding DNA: TGTGCCAGCAGCTTAAGGAGTCCCGAAGCTTTCTTT.

The CDR3 spells CASRARTHHPTDTQYF. The CDR3 region has the DNA TGTGCCAGCAGAGCCCGGACACACCATCCCACAGATACGCAGTATTTT. The chain joins TRBV6-9 to TRBJ2-3; the D gene is possibly TRBD1 (5 bases). This CDR3 contains 16 residues. CDR1 is MNHGY and CDR2 is SVAAGI in the germline V gene. V lost 6 bases to trimming and J lost 2 bases, with 18 bases between them.

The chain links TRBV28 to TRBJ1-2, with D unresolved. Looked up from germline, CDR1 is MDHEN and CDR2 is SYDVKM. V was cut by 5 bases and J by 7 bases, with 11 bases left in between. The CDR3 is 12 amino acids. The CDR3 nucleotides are TGTGCCAGCAGTGCACCGGCGGCTGGCTACACCTTC. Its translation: CASSAPAAGYTF.

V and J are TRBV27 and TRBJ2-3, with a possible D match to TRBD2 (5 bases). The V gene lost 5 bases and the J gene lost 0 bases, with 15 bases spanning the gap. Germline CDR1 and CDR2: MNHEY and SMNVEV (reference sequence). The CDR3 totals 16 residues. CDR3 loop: CASSTRVDSSTDTQYF. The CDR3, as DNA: TGTGCCAGCAGTACCCGGGTGGACTCCAGCACAGATACGCAGTATTTT.

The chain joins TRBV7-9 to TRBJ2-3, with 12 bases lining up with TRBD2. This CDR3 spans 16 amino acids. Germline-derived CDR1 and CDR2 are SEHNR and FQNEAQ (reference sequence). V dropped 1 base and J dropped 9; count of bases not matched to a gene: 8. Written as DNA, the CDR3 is TGTGCCAGCAGCTTAGTAGTACTAGCGGGGGGTTTGACGCAGTATTTT. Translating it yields CASSLVVLAGGLTQYF.

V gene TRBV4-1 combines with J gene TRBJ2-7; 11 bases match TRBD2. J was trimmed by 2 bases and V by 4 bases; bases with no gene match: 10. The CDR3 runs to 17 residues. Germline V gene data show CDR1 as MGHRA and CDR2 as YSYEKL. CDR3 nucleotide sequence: TGCGCCAGCAGCCGCTTAGCTAGCGGGAGGCTGGCCTACGAGCAGTACTTC. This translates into CASSRLASGRLAYEQYF.

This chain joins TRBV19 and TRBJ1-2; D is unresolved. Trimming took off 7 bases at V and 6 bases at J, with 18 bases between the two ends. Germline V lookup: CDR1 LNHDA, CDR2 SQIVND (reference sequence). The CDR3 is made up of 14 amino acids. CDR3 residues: CASIEGGEGNGYTF. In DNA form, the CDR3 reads TGTGCCAGTATAGAGGGCGGTGAGGGAAATGGCTACACCTTC. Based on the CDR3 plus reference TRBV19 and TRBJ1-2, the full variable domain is DGGITQSPKYLFRKEGQNVTLSCEQNLNHDAMYWYRQDPGQGLRLIYYSQIVNDFQKGDIAEGYSVSREKKESFPLTVTSAQKNPTAFYLCASIEGGEGNGYTFGSGTRLTVV.

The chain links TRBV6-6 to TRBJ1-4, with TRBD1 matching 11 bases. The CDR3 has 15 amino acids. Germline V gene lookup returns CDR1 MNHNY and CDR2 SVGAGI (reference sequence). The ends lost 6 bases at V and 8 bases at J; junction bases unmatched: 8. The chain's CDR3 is CASSMDRTGGEKLFF. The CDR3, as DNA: TGTGCCAGCAGCATGGACAGGACAGGGGGCGAAAAACTGTTTTTT.

The CDR3 DNA reads TGTGCCAGCTCACCACAAGGGACTAGCGGGGGAAGCTCCTACGAGCAGTACTTC. It specifies CASSPQGTSGGSSYEQYF. The gene calls are TRBV18 and TRBJ2-7; 14 nucleotides align to TRBD2. CDR1 KGHSH and CDR2 LQKENI come from the germline V gene. CDR3 length: 18 amino acids. With V trimmed by 1 base and J by 0 bases, 5 bases remained unmatched.

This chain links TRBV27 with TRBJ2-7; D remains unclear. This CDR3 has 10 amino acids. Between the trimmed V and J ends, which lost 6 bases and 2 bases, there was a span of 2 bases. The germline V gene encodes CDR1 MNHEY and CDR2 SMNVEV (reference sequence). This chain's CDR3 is CASSTYEQYF. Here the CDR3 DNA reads TGTGCCAGCAGCACCTACGAGCAGTACTTC.

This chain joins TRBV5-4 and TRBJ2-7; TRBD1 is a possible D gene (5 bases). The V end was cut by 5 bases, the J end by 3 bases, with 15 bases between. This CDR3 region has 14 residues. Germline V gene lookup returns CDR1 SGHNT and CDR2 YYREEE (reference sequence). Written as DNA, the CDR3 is TGTGCCAGCAGTTTAGAACCCCAGGGCTACGAGCAGTACTTC. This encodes CASSLEPQGYEQYF.

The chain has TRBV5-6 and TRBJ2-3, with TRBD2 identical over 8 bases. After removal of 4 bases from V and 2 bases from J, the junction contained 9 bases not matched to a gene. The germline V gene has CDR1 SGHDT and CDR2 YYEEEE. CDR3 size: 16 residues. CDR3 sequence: CASSQFPGGVTDTQYF. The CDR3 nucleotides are TGTGCCAGCAGCCAATTTCCGGGGGGGGTCACAGATACGCAGTATTTT.

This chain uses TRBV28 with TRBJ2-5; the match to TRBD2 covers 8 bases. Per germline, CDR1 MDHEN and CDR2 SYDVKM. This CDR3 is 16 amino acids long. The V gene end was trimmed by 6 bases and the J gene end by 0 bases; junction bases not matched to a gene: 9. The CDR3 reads CASSRPGGGNQETQYF. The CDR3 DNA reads TGTGCCAGCAGCCGGCCGGGGGGGGGAAACCAAGAGACCCAGTACTTC.